One T cell receptor (beta chain) is described in this entry. Its antigen is not known. This sample stems from a study of shared clonotypes between healthy human individuals. Background on the study: CD4 naive cells filled three plates per donor, CD4 memory three, CD8 naive two and CD8 memory one. Study-level points and caveats: Clonotype sharing across a few donors was observed for around 4.8% of naive CD4 clonotypes. Naive subsets typically showed greater estimated richness than memory subsets.

In the CD4+ fraction, cells were divided into CD45RA+ naive and CD45RA-negative memory subsets. Measured with immunoSEQ multiplex PCR; TCRdb has only the in-frame clones, and not every one. Of about 1.5 million clones in the sample, around 97% are singletons; the top ten hold over 1%. This CDR3 spans 14 amino acids. The germline gives CDR1 SQVTM, CDR2 ANQGSEA. The receptor's source is a man between 25 and 39 years old in good health. The sample comprised naive CD4+ T cells sorted from blood. Subset meaning: CD45RA+ positively selected. The chain recombines TRBV29-1 with TRBJ1-2; 8 nucleotides agree with TRBD1. The CDR3 sequence is CSIQLGQGSHGYTF. The CDR3 DNA reads as TGCAGTATACAGCTCGGACAGGGATCCCATGGCTACACCTTC.